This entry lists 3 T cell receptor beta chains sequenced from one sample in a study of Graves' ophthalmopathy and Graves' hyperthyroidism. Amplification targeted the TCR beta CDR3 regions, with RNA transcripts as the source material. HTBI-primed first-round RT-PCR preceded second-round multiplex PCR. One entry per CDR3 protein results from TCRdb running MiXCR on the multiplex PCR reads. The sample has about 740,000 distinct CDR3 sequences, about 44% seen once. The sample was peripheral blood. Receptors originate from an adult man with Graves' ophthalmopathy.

CDR3 amino acids: CATSRPGQHEKLFF. The CDR3 DNA sequence: TGTGCCACCAGCAGACCCGGACAGCATGAAAAACTGTTTTTT. V usage is TRBV15 and J usage is TRBJ1-4, with D tentatively TRBD1 (6 bases). CDR3 length: 14 amino acids. The germline V gene has CDR1 LNHNV and CDR2 YYDKDF (reference sequence). The ends were cut back, 2 bases at V and 6 bases at J, with 10 bases in the middle.

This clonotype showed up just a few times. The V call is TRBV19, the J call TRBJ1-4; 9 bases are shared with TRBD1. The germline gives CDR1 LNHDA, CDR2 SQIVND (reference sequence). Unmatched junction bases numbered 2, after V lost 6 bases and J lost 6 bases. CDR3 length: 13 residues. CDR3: CASRRQGDEKLFF. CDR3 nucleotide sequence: TGTGCCAGTAGGCGACAGGGGGATGAAAAACTGTTTTTT. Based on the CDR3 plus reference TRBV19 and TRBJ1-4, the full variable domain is DGGITQSPKYLFRKEGQNVTLSCEQNLNHDAMYWYRQDPGQGLRLIYYSQIVNDFQKGDIAEGYSVSREKKESFPLTVTSAQKNPTAFYLCASRRQGDEKLFFGSGTQLSVL.

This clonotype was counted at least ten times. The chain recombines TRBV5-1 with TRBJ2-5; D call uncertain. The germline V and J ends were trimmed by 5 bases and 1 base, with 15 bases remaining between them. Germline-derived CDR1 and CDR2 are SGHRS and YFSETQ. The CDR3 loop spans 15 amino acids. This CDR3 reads CASRPASFLQETQYF. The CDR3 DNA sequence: TGCGCCAGCAGGCCAGCCTCTTTCCTCCAAGAGACCCAGTACTTC.